Below, 14 T cell receptor beta chains from the same sample are listed, as sequenced in a study of blood T cells in healthy people across ages. Sample-barcoded 5' priming and a J-beta primer mix drove a second PCR of about 6 to 12 cycles. TCRdb itself ran the 5' RACE reads through MiXCR, one entry per CDR3 protein. The sample lists roughly 1,300,000 distinct CDR3 sequences; around 59% were seen once. The sequenced material came from blood. The receptor source for this set is a man between 18 and 35 years old in good health.

The chain recombines TRBV5-1 with TRBJ2-7; 7 nucleotides line up with TRBD1. This CDR3 spans 13 amino acids. The trim removed 4 bases at V and 6 bases at J, leaving 7 bases unmatched. Germline V lookup: CDR1 SGHRS, CDR2 YFSETQ. CDR3 sequence reads: CASSLTGVREQYF. CDR3 sequence (DNA): TGCGCCAGCAGCCTAACAGGGGTGCGCGAGCAGTACTTC.

The V and J genes are TRBV4-3 and TRBJ2-4; D might be TRBD1 (6 bases). Near its end, the DNA agrees better with TRBJ2-7, so the J call may be wrong. This CDR3 contains 15 residues. Germline V lookup: CDR1 LGHNA, CDR2 YSLEER. CDR3 sequence reads: CASSQASQGYYEQYF. The CDR3 DNA sequence: TGCGCCAGCAGCCAAGCCTCACAGGGCTACTACGAGCAGTACTTC.

This rearrangement joins TRBV29-1 to TRBJ2-2, with 7 bases lining up with TRBD2. V dropped 6 bases and J dropped 5; count of bases not matched to a gene: 6. The V gene's germline CDR1 is SQVTM and CDR2 ANQGSEA. The CDR3 extends over 13 amino acids. This CDR3 is CSVPAAGTGELFF. The CDR3 bases are TGCAGCGTCCCAGCAGCGGGGACCGGGGAGCTGTTTTTT.

This clonotype was detected only once. V gene TRBV7-9 combines with J gene TRBJ2-7, with D maybe TRBD1 (6 bases). V shed 5 bases and J shed 2 bases, with 13 bases lying between them. In germline, CDR1 is SEHNR, CDR2 FQNEAQ (reference sequence). The CDR3 extends over 14 amino acids. The CDR3 is CASSVGQTPYEQYF. The CDR3 DNA reads TGTGCCAGCAGCGTTGGACAGACCCCCTACGAGCAGTACTTC.

This clonotype has just one count. The DNA of the CDR3 is TGCAGCGTTCTAGCGGGAGGGCACGGCGAGCAGTACTTC. It encodes CSVLAGGHGEQYF. The chain recombines TRBV29-1 with TRBJ2-7, with 12 positions matching TRBD2. Germline V lookup: CDR1 SQVTM, CDR2 ANQGSEA. This CDR3 is 13 amino acids long. With V trimmed by 5 bases and J by 6 bases, 5 bases remained unmatched.

J is TRBJ1-6 and V is TRBV7-2; weak D call: TRBD1 (5 bases). Germline lookup yields CDR1 SGHTA and CDR2 FQGNSA. V lost 2 bases and J 8 bases, leaving 22 bases between the germline ends. The CDR3 has 18 amino acids. This CDR3 reads CASSLWIRGVRQDSPLHF. The CDR3 nucleotides read TGTGCCAGCAGCTTATGGATAAGGGGCGTCCGGCAGGATTCACCCCTCCACTTT.

V gene TRBV14 combines with J gene TRBJ2-1; weak D call: TRBD2 (5 bases). This CDR3 has 15 residues. V was cut by 4 bases and J by 2 bases, with 12 bases left in between. CDR1 and CDR2 (germline): SGHDN, FVKESK. The CDR3 DNA is TGTGCCAGCAGCCGGAGGACCTACCCCTACAATGAGCAGTTCTTC. Protein product: CASSRRTYPYNEQFF. Full variable domain (rest looked up from reference TRBV14 and TRBJ2-1): EAGVTQFPSHSVIEKGQTVTLRCDPISGHDNLYWYRRVMGKEIKFLLHFVKESKQDESGMPNNRFLAERTGGTYSTLKVQPAELEDSGVYFCASSRRTYPYNEQFFGPGTRLTVL.

The chain links TRBV4-3 to TRBJ2-1, with TRBD2 identical over 13 bases. Trimming at V came to 0 bases and at J to 7 bases, leaving 9 bases not matched to a gene. This CDR3 spans 18 amino acids. The germline CDR1 and CDR2 sequences are LGHNA and YSLEER. CDR3 bases: TGCGCCAGCAGCCAAGAGGACACCGGGACTAGCGGGATAAATGAGCAGTTCTTC. It translates to CASSQEDTGTSGINEQFF.

This chain links TRBV20-1 with TRBJ1-3; possible D gene TRBD1, 6 bases. CDR3 length equals 14 residues. CDR1 and CDR2 (germline): DFQATT, SNEGSKA (reference sequence). Trimming took off 5 bases at V and 2 bases at J, with 13 bases between the two ends. This chain's CDR3 is CSAQTGPTGNTIYF. The CDR3 DNA sequence: TGCAGTGCTCAGACAGGACCGACTGGAAACACCATATATTTT.

The chain is built from TRBV5-5 and TRBJ2-7; 10 bases map to TRBD1. Germline V gene data show CDR1 as SGHKS and CDR2 as YYEKEE (reference sequence). The CDR3 is 16 amino acids. Trimming took 2 bases from V and 5 from J; bases not matched to a gene: 10. The CDR3 spells CASSFRTGGRENEQYF. As DNA, the CDR3 is TGTGCCAGCAGCTTTAGGACAGGGGGAAGAGAAAACGAGCAGTACTTC.

This rearrangement joins TRBV7-9 to TRBJ1-4, with 7 positions matching TRBD1. Germline V CDR1 and CDR2: SEHNR, FQNEAQ (reference sequence). This CDR3 has 16 amino acids. Unmatched junction bases numbered 6, after V lost 5 bases and J lost 0 bases. The CDR3 DNA sequence: TGTGCCAGCAGCCCGGACGGACAGGCAACTAATGAAAAACTGTTTTTT. Translated: CASSPDGQATNEKLFF. The complete variable domain, with remaining parts taken from reference TRBV7-9 and TRBJ1-4, reads DTGVSQNPRHKITKRGQNVTFRCDPISEHNRLYWYRQTLGQGPEFLTYFQNEAQLEKSRLLSDRFSAERPKGSFSTLEIQRTEQGDSAMYLCASSPDGQATNEKLFFGSGTQLSVL.

This clonotype was observed a handful of times. The chain links TRBV20-1 to TRBJ1-1, with D unresolved. V was clipped by 7 bases and J by 1 base, with 13 bases between them. Germline lookup yields CDR1 DFQATT and CDR2 SNEGSKA (reference sequence). The CDR3 runs to 13 residues. The CDR3 bases are TGCAGTGTAGAAGGCAGGTGGAACACTGAAGCTTTCTTT. The encoded protein is CSVEGRWNTEAFF.

In this sample, this clonotype turned up a few times. The genes are TRBV20-1 and TRBJ2-5; D is perhaps TRBD1 or TRBD2 (6 bases each). CDR3 size: 13 residues. Trimming shortened V by 5 bases and J by 4 bases, and 14 bases separated the two germline ends. Germline V gene data show CDR1 as DFQATT and CDR2 as SNEGSKA (reference sequence). CDR3 nucleotides: TGCAGTGCTGGAGGGGGGCCGGGAGAGACCCAGTACTTC. It encodes CSAGGGPGETQYF.

This clonotype was counted between two and nine times. The chain is built from TRBV10-3 and TRBJ1-5, with D uncertain. CDR1 and CDR2 from the germline V gene are ENHRY and SYGVKD. Between the trimmed V and J ends, which lost 6 bases and 3 bases, there was a span of 6 bases. CDR3 length: 12 amino acids. CDR3 residues: CAIRENNQPQHF. For the CDR3, the DNA is TGTGCCATCAGAGAGAACAATCAGCCCCAGCATTTT.